This T cell receptor beta chain was sequenced in a study of response to subunit inactivated influenza vaccine. This clonotype was counted only a few times. The antigen is unknown. The CDR3 loop spans 14 amino acids. Unmatched junction bases numbered 6, after V lost 3 bases and J lost 13 bases. CDR1 is MRHNA and CDR2 is SNTAGT in the germline V gene. Via MiXCR, TCRdb re-called the RT-PCR reads, giving one row per CDR3 protein. The top ten hold around a tenth of the sample, which has 300,000 to 350,000 distinct CDR3 sequences, approximately 20% seen once. Study outcomes and limitations: Each seasonal flu vaccination may recruit only limited new T cells, authors suggested.

The source was PBMCs from blood, collected approximately 20 months after vaccination. This clonotype was sampled from a man aged 45-69 years who received an inactivated influenza vaccine. The chain joins TRBV6-4 to TRBJ2-1; TRBD2 matches at 13 bases. The CDR3 coding sequence is TGTGCCAGCAGTGATAGTGGACTAGCGGGAGTACAGTTCTTC. Translated, it gives CASSDSGLAGVQFF.